The present T cell receptor beta chain was sequenced within a study of blood T cell repertoires in COVID-19. At the level of the study: From T cells, B-cell-depleted T cells, or PBMCs came the material, which was cDNA or gDNA.

The V gene's germline CDR1 is GTSNPN and CDR2 SVGIG (reference sequence). V lost 4 bases and J lost 5, with 9 bases in between. The CDR3 totals 13 residues. Only in-frame clones appear in the TCRdb table, and some are missing; sequencing was by immunoSEQ multiplex PCR. The sample has around 150,000 clones; roughly 85% are singletons. J is TRBJ1-6 and V is TRBV30, with D possibly matching TRBD1 (6 bases). This TCR was recovered from a human donor with acute or convalescent COVID-19. The donor label of this sample is uncertain. The sample consisted of peripheral blood. DNA for the CDR3: TGTGCCTGGACCGGGACAAATAATTCACCCCTCCACTTT. Translating it yields CAWTGTNNSPLHF.